The 15 T cell receptor beta chains in this list originate from one sample, sequenced in a study of radiation and T cells in renal cell carcinoma (TCRdb year 2020). According to the study, the label for this sample's time point signals: blood 2 weeks post-SBRT. In light of the paper, this sample's treatment or condition label describes: 15 Gy SBRT to primary tumor, nephrectomy 4 weeks later. Libraries were built with the immunoSEQ multiplex PCR assay. TCRdb carries this immuneACCESS record with in-frame sequences only. Its versions omit some clonotypes, under half of them owing to an unresolved V gene in the studies checked, with the rest unexplained. This sample holds some 130,000 clones; about 81% were observed only once. Approximately 2% of the sample comes from the top ten. Sequencing was performed on blood, taken from a patient whose treatment included radiotherapy and nephrectomy. All receptors come from a woman aged 55-75 years with renal cell carcinoma.

This chain connects TRBV15 to TRBJ1-3; D ambiguous. CDR1 is LNHNV and CDR2 is YYDKDF in the germline V gene (reference sequence). This CDR3 contains 16 residues. The V end lost 0 bases, the J end lost 0 bases, and 9 bases lay between the germline ends. CDR3 sequence (DNA): TGTGCCACCAGCAGAGATCCAGGAGTCTCTGGAAACACCATATATTTT. Protein sequence: CATSRDPGVSGNTIYF.

The genes are TRBV11-2 and TRBJ2-3; possibly TRBD1 for D (7 bases). The CDR3 contains 15 residues. The V gene's germline CDR1 is SGHAT and CDR2 FQNNGV. The ends were cut back, 5 bases at V and 6 bases at J, with 18 bases in the middle. This chain's CDR3 is CASSAQGEVSDTQYF. For the CDR3, the DNA is TGTGCCAGCAGCGCCCAGGGGGAGGTGTCCGATACGCAGTATTTT.

This chain links TRBV25-1 with TRBJ1-1; TRBD1 is a possible D gene (6 bases). The CDR3 has 14 residues. Germline V gives CDR1 MGHDK, CDR2 SYGVNS. V lost 1 base to trimming and J lost 1 base, with 7 bases between them. The CDR3 is CASSELGGNTEAFF. DNA for the CDR3: TGTGCCAGCAGTGAATTAGGGGGGAACACTGAAGCTTTCTTT.

The rearrangement uses TRBV9 and TRBJ2-1; 11 bases match TRBD2. Unmatched junction bases numbered 6, after V lost 0 bases and J lost 1 base. The CDR3 has 18 amino acids. In germline, CDR1 is SGDLS, CDR2 YYNGEE. The CDR3 sequence: CASSVEGLAGSSYNEQFF. In nucleotides, the CDR3 is TGTGCCAGCAGCGTAGAAGGACTAGCGGGTTCATCCTACAATGAGCAGTTCTTC. The full variable domain, rest sourced from reference TRBV9 and TRBJ2-1, is DSGVTQTPKHLITATGQRVTLRCSPRSGDLSVYWYQQSLDQGLQFLIQYYNGEERAKGNILERFSAQQFPDLHSELNLSSLELGDSALYFCASSVEGLAGSSYNEQFFGPGTRLTVL.

The chain employs TRBV28 and TRBJ1-1; maybe TRBD1 (6 bases). Germline CDR1 MDHEN, CDR2 SYDVKM. Between the trimmed V and J ends, which lost 3 bases and 4 bases, there was a span of 15 bases. The CDR3 consists of 15 residues. The CDR3 region is CASSFRGRVGTEAFF. Written as DNA, the CDR3 is TGTGCCAGCAGTTTTCGGGGGCGGGTTGGCACTGAAGCTTTCTTT.

The chain employs TRBV20-1 and TRBJ2-4; TRBD2 is a possible D gene (5 bases). The CDR3 runs to 11 residues. V was clipped by 7 bases and J by 6 bases, with 10 bases between them. Looked up from germline, CDR1 is DFQATT and CDR2 is SNEGSKA (reference sequence). DNA of the CDR3: TGCAGTGGTCTAGCAGGAAACATTCAGTACTTC. It yields the protein CSGLAGNIQYF.

This chain uses TRBV5-6 with TRBJ1-2; 10 bases are a match to TRBD1. The V and J ends lost 0 bases and 6 bases, in that order; junction bases with no gene match: 2. Germline V gives CDR1 SGHDT, CDR2 YYEEEE. The CDR3 totals 14 residues. The CDR3 protein is CASSLVGQGDGYTF. The CDR3 DNA sequence: TGTGCCAGCAGCTTGGTAGGACAGGGGGATGGCTACACCTTC.

This clone appeared once. The chain carries TRBV30 and TRBJ1-2; D gene unclear. The germline gives CDR1 GTSNPN, CDR2 SVGIG (reference sequence). V was cut by 3 bases and J by 3 bases, with 8 bases left in between. The CDR3 is 12 residues long. The CDR3 nucleotides read TGTGCCTGGAGCACAAACTACTATGGCTACACCTTC. It encodes CAWSTNYYGYTF.

The chain carries TRBV25-1 and TRBJ2-5, with 9 bases that match TRBD1. This CDR3 is built from 14 residues. V dropped 5 bases and J dropped 5; count of bases not matched to a gene: 6. The germline gives CDR1 MGHDK, CDR2 SYGVNS. This CDR3 reads CASSLTGGEETQYF. DNA of the CDR3: TGTGCCAGCAGTCTAACAGGGGGCGAGGAGACCCAGTACTTC.

V and J are TRBV6-6 and TRBJ1-4; 7 bases match TRBD1. The CDR3 has 14 residues. Per the germline V gene, CDR1 is MNHNY and CDR2 is SVGAGI (reference sequence). J gave up 7 bases and V 6 bases, and 8 bases lay outside the gene matches. CDR3 coding DNA: TGTGCCAGCAGACCTAGACAGGGTCGTGAAAAACTGTTTTTT. Its translation: CASRPRQGREKLFF.

The chain recombines TRBV5-1 with TRBJ2-1; D unclear. The V gene lost 0 bases and the J gene lost 8 bases, with 18 bases spanning the gap. Germline-derived CDR1 and CDR2 are SGHRS and YFSETQ. The CDR3 loop spans 16 amino acids. As DNA, the CDR3 is TGCGCCAGCAGCTTGGTGGAACTCAGCCCTAGGGATGAGCAGTTCTTC. Translating it yields CASSLVELSPRDEQFF.

The chain has TRBV28 and TRBJ1-2; 11 bases line up with TRBD1. The CDR3 covers 15 residues. V gave up 4 bases and J gave up 3 bases; unmatched junction bases: 4. Germline CDR1 MDHEN, CDR2 SYDVKM. CDR3 amino acids: CASSSWTGGDYGYTF. DNA of the CDR3: TGTGCCAGCAGTTCATGGACAGGGGGCGACTATGGCTACACCTTC.

This chain links TRBV9 with TRBJ1-5; a possible D gene is TRBD1 (5 bases). Germline V gene lookup returns CDR1 SGDLS and CDR2 YYNGEE. This CDR3 has 15 amino acids. The germline V and J ends were trimmed by 5 bases and 7 bases, with 19 bases remaining between them. The CDR3 nucleotides read TGTGCCAGCAGTCGTGGGGGGGAGGGGCGGCAGCCCCAGCATTTT. It translates to CASSRGGEGRQPQHF.

The rearrangement uses TRBV19 and TRBJ1-1; TRBD1 is a possible D gene (5 bases). This CDR3 has 14 amino acids. V was pared by 6 bases and J by 2 bases, with 13 bases between. Germline assignment: CDR1 LNHDA and CDR2 SQIVND (reference sequence). The CDR3: CASSTGPFNTEAFF. The CDR3 DNA reads as TGTGCCAGTAGCACGGGGCCGTTTAACACTGAAGCTTTCTTT. The full variable domain, its missing parts supplied by reference TRBV19 and TRBJ1-1, is DGGITQSPKYLFRKEGQNVTLSCEQNLNHDAMYWYRQDPGQGLRLIYYSQIVNDFQKGDIAEGYSVSREKKESFPLTVTSAQKNPTAFYLCASSTGPFNTEAFFGQGTRLTVV.

This clone was counted ten times or more. The chain carries TRBV7-9 and TRBJ1-4; D unresolved. The V end was cut by 5 bases, the J end by 3 bases, with 10 bases between. The CDR3 contains 14 residues. Germline V gives CDR1 SEHNR, CDR2 FQNEAQ (reference sequence). The CDR3: CASSAQGSNEKLFF. The CDR3 region has the DNA TGTGCCAGCAGCGCACAAGGATCTAATGAAAAACTGTTTTTT.